What follows are 14 T cell receptor beta chains derived from one specimen sequenced in a study of CD8 T cells in Susac syndrome. Random hexamers were used to reverse transcribe the RNA input (about 0.5 to 1 ug). From the immunoSEQ multiplex PCR reads, TCRdb called clonotypes with MiXCR, one entry per CDR3 protein. The sample yields about 75,000 distinct CDR3 sequences, roughly 94% seen once. The sample comprised CD8+ T cells from PBMCs. These receptors originate from a human donor with Susac syndrome.

The genes are TRBV2 and TRBJ2-1, with 10 bases fitting TRBD2. The germline CDR1 and CDR2 sequences are SNHLY and FYNNEI. The ends lost 6 bases at V and 0 bases at J; junction bases unmatched: 2. This CDR3 spans 15 amino acids. CDR3 sequence: CASRERGGSYNEQFF. The CDR3 region has the DNA TGTGCCAGCAGGGAGCGGGGGGGCTCCTACAATGAGCAGTTCTTC.

The J gene is TRBJ2-3, the V gene TRBV7-9, with D possibly called TRBD1 or TRBD2 (5 bases each). Trimming removed 3 bases at V and 14 bases at J, with 12 bases between. The germline gives CDR1 SEHNR, CDR2 FQNEAQ (reference sequence). The CDR3 spans 11 residues. In DNA, the CDR3 is TGTGCCAGCAGCTTGGGGCAGGGAGTGTATTTT. This codes for CASSLGQGVYF.

The chain employs TRBV5-5 and TRBJ2-7, with TRBD2 matching over 9 bases. The trim removed 0 bases at V and 5 bases at J, leaving 6 bases unmatched. The CDR3 consists of 15 residues. From germline, CDR1 is SGHKS and CDR2 YYEKEE (reference sequence). CDR3 in amino acids: CASSLAMGLAHEQYF. The DNA for the CDR3 is TGTGCCAGCAGCTTGGCCATGGGACTAGCCCACGAGCAGTACTTC.

V gene TRBV20-1 combines with J gene TRBJ1-1; TRBD1 might be the D (6 bases). Trimming took 3 bases from V and 3 from J, leaving 11 bases between them. Per germline, CDR1 DFQATT and CDR2 SNEGSKA (reference sequence). CDR3 length: 13 residues. For the CDR3, the DNA is TGCAGTGCTAGGTTGACAGGCTACACTGAAGCTTTCTTT. It is translated as CSARLTGYTEAFF.

The chain carries TRBV7-9 and TRBJ1-4, with TRBD1 as a possible D gene (5 bases). Germline V gene lookup returns CDR1 SEHNR and CDR2 FQNEAQ (reference sequence). This CDR3 is built from 13 residues. The ends were cut back, 10 bases at V and 0 bases at J, with 9 bases in the middle. The CDR3 coding sequence is TGTGCCATCCGGGGGTCAACTAATGAAAAACTGTTTTTT. Its protein product is CAIRGSTNEKLFF.

The count of this clonotype is one. CDR3 loop: CASSFQEGQGPTEAFF. DNA for the CDR3: TGTGCCAGCAGCTTCCAGGAGGGACAGGGGCCCACTGAAGCTTTCTTT. The rearrangement links TRBV7-9 to TRBJ1-1, with 10 bases aligning to TRBD1. Germline V gene data show CDR1 as SEHNR and CDR2 as FQNEAQ (reference sequence). V lost 3 bases to trimming and J lost 4 bases; unmatched junction nucleotides: 8. The CDR3 has 16 residues.

This chain links TRBV11-2 with TRBJ1-2; the D gene is possibly TRBD1 (5 bases). The CDR3 covers 15 residues. V dropped 2 bases and J dropped 6 bases, with 16 bases sitting between them. Germline assignment: CDR1 SGHAT and CDR2 FQNNGV. The CDR3 protein is CASSLTQGPSNGYTF. The CDR3 DNA is TGTGCCAGCAGCTTAACCCAGGGTCCGTCTAATGGCTACACCTTC.

This chain connects TRBV9 to TRBJ2-3; 11 bases match TRBD2. The V gene's germline CDR1 is SGDLS and CDR2 YYNGEE. CDR3 size: 15 residues. The J segment lost 2 bases and the V segment lost 5 bases, leaving 4 bases of the junction unmatched. CDR3 amino acids: CASSRSGGVTDTQYF. As DNA, the CDR3 is TGTGCCAGCAGTCGTAGCGGGGGGGTCACAGATACGCAGTATTTT.

The genes are TRBV4-1 and TRBJ1-3, with TRBD1 matching 9 bases. CDR3 length: 14 amino acids. Germline assignment: CDR1 MGHRA and CDR2 YSYEKL. The V segment lost 2 bases and the J segment 8 bases; nucleotides outside the gene matches: 4. The CDR3 protein is CASSQPGQGDTIYF. As DNA, the CDR3 is TGCGCCAGCAGCCAACCGGGACAGGGAGACACCATATATTTT.

The rearrangement links TRBV6-4 to TRBJ2-3; 7 nucleotides align to TRBD2. Losses at the gene ends were 5 bases for V and 1 base for J; bases not matched to a gene: 0. The CDR3 runs to 13 residues. Germline V gene data show CDR1 as MRHNA and CDR2 as SNTAGT. CDR3 sequence (DNA): TGTGCCAGCAGTACTAGCGGCACAGATACGCAGTATTTT. This translates into CASSTSGTDTQYF.

The V call is TRBV18, the J call TRBJ2-1; D is uncertain. The germline gives CDR1 KGHSH, CDR2 LQKENI. Between the trimmed V and J ends, which lost 6 bases and 1 base, there was a span of 13 bases. This CDR3 region has 15 residues. CDR3 in DNA: TGTGCCAGCTCTCCTGAGTCGATTTCCTACAATGAGCAGTTCTTC. Translation: CASSPESISYNEQFF.

V usage is TRBV5-1 and J usage is TRBJ1-1; D is uncertain. Germline assignment: CDR1 SGHRS and CDR2 YFSETQ. This CDR3 is built from 13 residues. V shed 2 bases and J shed 3 bases, with 8 bases lying between them. The CDR3 here is CASSLGWDTEAFF. The CDR3 DNA reads TGCGCCAGCAGCTTAGGATGGGACACTGAAGCTTTCTTT.

The chain joins TRBV5-1 to TRBJ2-3; tentatively, D is TRBD1 (5 bases). Trimming stripped 0 bases from V and 2 bases from J, with 13 bases between. Germline CDR1 reads SGHRS; CDR2 reads YFSETQ. This CDR3 is built from 16 residues. CDR3 sequence reads: CASSLVGQPFTDTQYF. The CDR3 nucleotides read TGCGCCAGCAGCTTGGTCGGACAACCATTCACAGATACGCAGTATTTT.

The J gene is TRBJ2-7, the V gene TRBV10-1, with 7 bases fitting TRBD1. The V gene end was trimmed by 5 bases and the J gene end by 0 bases; junction bases not matched to a gene: 10. The CDR3 has 16 amino acids. CDR1 and CDR2 from the germline V gene are WNHNN and SYGVQD (reference sequence). CDR3: CASSPHRGDLSYEQYF. The CDR3 region has the DNA TGCGCCAGCAGTCCACACAGGGGCGACCTCTCCTACGAGCAGTACTTC.